The 4 T cell receptor beta chains reported below all come from one sample, sequenced in a study of cytomegalovirus exposure and HLA in healthy donors. The PCR employed 60 Vbeta primers together with 13 Jbeta primers. Sequenced by immunoSEQ multiplex PCR; TCRdb stores in-frame clones only, minus some. The table includes 150,000 to 190,000 clones, more than 75% detected once. The sequenced material came from PBMCs. Every receptor here comes from a woman in her late teens or twenties in good health and CMV-seronegative.

This rearrangement joins TRBV13 to TRBJ2-1, with unresolved D. This CDR3 has 15 amino acids. The V gene lost 5 bases and the J gene lost 3 bases, with 14 bases spanning the gap. Germline V gene sequence: CDR1 PRHDT, CDR2 FYEKMQ (reference sequence). In nucleotides, the CDR3 is TGTGCCAGCAGCCCCCCTCATCCTAACTACAATGAGCAGTTCTTC. Translated, it gives CASSPPHPNYNEQFF.

The chain employs TRBV14 and TRBJ2-3; 9 positions agree with TRBD2. This CDR3 contains 17 residues. J gave up 6 bases and V 0 bases, and 10 bases lay outside the gene matches. Germline V gene sequence: CDR1 SGHDN, CDR2 FVKESK. CDR3 residues: CASSQDRGSGRRDTQYF. CDR3 DNA sequence: TGTGCCAGCAGCCAAGATCGGGGTAGCGGGAGAAGGGATACGCAGTATTTT.

Of note for this clone: This sample includes further DNA sequences coding for the same CDR3. This chain links TRBV7-2 with TRBJ1-6; TRBD1 agrees at 8 bases. Unmatched junction bases numbered 5, after V lost 4 bases and J lost 9 bases. Germline V lookup: CDR1 SGHTA, CDR2 FQGNSA. This CDR3 is built from 14 residues. The CDR3 is CASSSTGGGSPLHF. The CDR3 DNA reads as TGTGCCAGCAGCTCCACAGGGGGTGGTTCACCCCTCCACTTT.

The chain carries TRBV11-2 and TRBJ2-7; TRBD2 is a possible D gene (6 bases). Germline values: CDR1 SGHAT, CDR2 FQNNGV. Trimming shortened V by 4 bases and J by 3 bases, and 10 bases separated the two germline ends. This CDR3 is built from 13 residues. DNA of the CDR3: TGTGCCAGCAGCTACGGGGGAATCTACGAGCAGTACTTC. Residues: CASSYGGIYEQYF.